This paragraph covers one TCR beta chain sequence. The antigen is undetermined. V lost 5 bases and J lost 5; bases outside the gene matches: 3. The CDR3 extends over 12 amino acids. Germline loops: CDR1 MNHNS, CDR2 SASEGT. The data derive from a study of long-term antiretroviral therapy in people with HIV. Overall study context: Samples collected earliest predate the 2015 immediate-ART recommendation by about a decade.

Run at survey level, the immunoSEQ assay was version v3.0. Repertoires were generated with immunoSEQ multiplex PCR, while TCRdb's copy carries only in-frame clones and drops some. Of around 25,000 clones in the sample, about 86% were seen once. Findings and limits, study-wide: Someone took the blood between about 2003 and 2017, maybe while older ART regimens were in use.

The receptor was derived from a woman younger than 45 with HIV. This material consisted of unsorted PBMCs, taken 1.9 years after starting antiretroviral therapy. The chain employs TRBV6-1 and TRBJ2-7; 7 bases align to TRBD1. CDR3 sequence reads: CASSLQGNEQYV. The CDR3 DNA reads as TGTGCCAGCAGTCTACAGGGGAACGAGCAGTACGTC.